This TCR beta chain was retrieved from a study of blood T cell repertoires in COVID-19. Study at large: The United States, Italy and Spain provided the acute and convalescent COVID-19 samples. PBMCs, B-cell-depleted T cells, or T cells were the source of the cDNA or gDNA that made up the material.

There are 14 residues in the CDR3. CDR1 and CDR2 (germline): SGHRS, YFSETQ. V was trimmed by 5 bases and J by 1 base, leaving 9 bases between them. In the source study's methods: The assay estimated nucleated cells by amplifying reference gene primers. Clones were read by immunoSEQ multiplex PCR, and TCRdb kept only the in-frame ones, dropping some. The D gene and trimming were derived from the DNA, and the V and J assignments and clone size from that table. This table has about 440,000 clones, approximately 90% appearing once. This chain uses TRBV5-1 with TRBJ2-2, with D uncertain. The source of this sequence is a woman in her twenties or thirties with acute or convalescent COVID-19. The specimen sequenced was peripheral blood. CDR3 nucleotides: TGCGCCAGCAGTTTTAGCCAGAACACCGGGGAGCTGTTTTTT. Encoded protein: CASSFSQNTGELFF.